This T cell receptor beta chain was retrieved from a study of PD-1 blockade in classical Hodgkin lymphoma. Relapses following autologous stem cell transplantation were seen in all patients, with brentuximab vedotin exposure varying. Only in-frame clones appear in the TCRdb table, and some are missing; sequencing was by immunoSEQ multiplex PCR. Among fewer than 30,000 clones listed, around four fifths were seen once. This specimen consisted of peripheral blood mononuclear cells (PBMCs), obtained before the second cycle of nivolumab. The clonotype originates from a human donor with classical Hodgkin lymphoma.

CDR3 nucleotides: TGCGCCAGCAGCCAAGAGGCTAGCGGGAGTTATGCTGAGACCCAGTACTTC. It encodes CASSQEASGSYAETQYF. The chain combines TRBV4-3 with TRBJ2-5; 10 bases map to TRBD2. The J segment lost 5 bases and the V segment lost 0 bases, leaving 9 bases of the junction unmatched. Germline lookup yields CDR1 LGHNA and CDR2 YSLEER. The CDR3 length is 17 residues.